This TCR beta chain emerged from a study of monozygotic twins with inflammatory bowel disease. TCRdb reprocessed the 5' RACE reads; each CDR3 protein has one entry and no DNA is given. This sample carries just over 300,000 distinct CDR3 sequences, with roughly 5.3% going to the ten biggest clones. Germline V CDR1 and CDR2: SGHDT, YYEEEE. The length of the CDR3 is 12 residues. The V and J genes are TRBV5-6 and TRBJ2-5. Sequencing was carried out using blood. This clonotype was sampled from a human donor with ulcerative colitis or Crohn's disease, or a healthy co-twin of an affected twin (not recorded which). This CDR3 is CASSLAGKTQYF.